This record covers a single TCR beta chain. This clonotype is judged hyperexpanded (1% or more). What antigen it recognizes has not been identified. No qualities accompany the bases; no much larger clone lies one base away. The data stem from a study (dated by TCRdb to the late 2010s). In terms of the full investigation: Human CD8+ TCR repertoires recognizing immunodominant viral antigens were characterized by means of sequence and structural analyses. Overall study outcomes, separate from this receptor: Reports indicated that CD8+ TCR repertoires specific to different immunodominant viral antigens were highly diverse and distinct from one another.

The sequencing machine was an Illumina HiSeq 2500. In TCRdb, the public reads were trimmed at Q25 with fastp and aligned with MiXCR, with productive beta chains retained. Under each unique CDR3 protein, matching rows form one entry showing the most common genes and DNA. The sample table holds more than 150 distinct CDR3 sequences, of which about 15% were seen once. The ten largest clones capture 45% to 60% of the sample. Sequencing was carried out using CD8+ T cells (not recorded whether cultured). The source of this sequence is a female donor.

The nucleotide sequence reads as follows: TGTGCCAGCAGCAAGGGAGAGCGGGAGTCGGAGCTGGGCCAAGAGACCCAGTACTTC. It is translated as CASSKGERESELGQETQYF. The chain links TRBV21-1 with TRBJ2-5; the D call TRBD2 from the table was never checked on the DNA. TRBV21-1 represents a pseudogene. The CDR3 measures 19 amino acids from cysteine to phenylalanine. The only DNA kept is the CDR3, 57 bases in frame from the first base.